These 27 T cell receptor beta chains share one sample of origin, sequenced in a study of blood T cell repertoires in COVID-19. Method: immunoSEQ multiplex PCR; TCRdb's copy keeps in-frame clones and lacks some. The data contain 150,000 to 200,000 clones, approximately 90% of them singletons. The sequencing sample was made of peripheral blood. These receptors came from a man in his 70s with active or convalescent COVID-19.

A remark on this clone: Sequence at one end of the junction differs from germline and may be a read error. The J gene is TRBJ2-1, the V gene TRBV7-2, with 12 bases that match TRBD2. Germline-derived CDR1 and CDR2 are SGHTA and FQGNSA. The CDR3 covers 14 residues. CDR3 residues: CASSLELAGGGTIF. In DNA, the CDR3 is TGTGCCAGCAGCTTAGAACTAGCGGGAGGAGGGACGATCTTC.

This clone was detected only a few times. CDR3 coding DNA: TGCGCCAGCAGCTTTGACAGGGACACTGAAGCTTTCTTT. Translating gives CASSFDRDTEAFF. The rearrangement links TRBV5-1 to TRBJ1-1; 7 bases are a match to TRBD1. With 2 bases clipped from V and 3 bases from J, the junction kept 1 base outside the gene matches. Germline loops: CDR1 SGHRS, CDR2 YFSETQ. CDR3 length: 13 residues.

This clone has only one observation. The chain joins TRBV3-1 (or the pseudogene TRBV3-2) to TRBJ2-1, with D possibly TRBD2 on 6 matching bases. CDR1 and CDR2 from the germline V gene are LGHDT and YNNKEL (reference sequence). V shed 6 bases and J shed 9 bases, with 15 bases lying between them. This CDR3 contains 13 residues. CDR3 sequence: CASSFNRDSEQFF. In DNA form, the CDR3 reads TGTGCCAGCAGTTTCAACCGGGACTCTGAGCAGTTCTTC.

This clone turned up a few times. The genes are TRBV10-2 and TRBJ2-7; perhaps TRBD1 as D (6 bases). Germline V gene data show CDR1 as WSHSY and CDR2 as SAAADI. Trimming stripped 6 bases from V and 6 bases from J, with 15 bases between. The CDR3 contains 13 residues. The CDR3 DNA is TGCGCCAGCAGCCTTACCAGGGGTGGCGAGCAGTACTTC. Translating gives CASSLTRGGEQYF.

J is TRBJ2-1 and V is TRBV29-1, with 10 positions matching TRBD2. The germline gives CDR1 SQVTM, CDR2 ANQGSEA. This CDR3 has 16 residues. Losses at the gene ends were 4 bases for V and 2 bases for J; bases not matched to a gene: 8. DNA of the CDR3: TGCAGCGTTGTACCAAGACTAGCGGGCACCTACAATGAGCAGTTCTTC. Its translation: CSVVPRLAGTYNEQFF.

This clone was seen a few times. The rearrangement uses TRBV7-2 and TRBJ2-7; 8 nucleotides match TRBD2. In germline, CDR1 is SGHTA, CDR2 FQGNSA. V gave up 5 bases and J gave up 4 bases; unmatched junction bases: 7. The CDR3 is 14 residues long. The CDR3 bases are TGTGCCAGCAGCCGGGCGGGAGGTAGTTACGAGCAGTACTTC. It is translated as CASSRAGGSYEQYF.

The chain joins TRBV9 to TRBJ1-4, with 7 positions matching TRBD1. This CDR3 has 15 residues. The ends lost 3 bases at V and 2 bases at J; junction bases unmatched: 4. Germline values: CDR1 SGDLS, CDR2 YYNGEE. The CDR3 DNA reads TGTGCCAGCAGCGCCCTACAGGGGACTAATGAAAAACTGTTTTTT. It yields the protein CASSALQGTNEKLFF.

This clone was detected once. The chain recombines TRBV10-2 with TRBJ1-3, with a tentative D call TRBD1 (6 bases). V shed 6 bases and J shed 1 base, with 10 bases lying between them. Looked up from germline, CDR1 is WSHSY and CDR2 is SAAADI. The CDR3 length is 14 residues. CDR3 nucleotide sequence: TGCGCCAGCAGAAGGACAGTATCTGGAAACACCATATATTTT. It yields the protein CASRRTVSGNTIYF.

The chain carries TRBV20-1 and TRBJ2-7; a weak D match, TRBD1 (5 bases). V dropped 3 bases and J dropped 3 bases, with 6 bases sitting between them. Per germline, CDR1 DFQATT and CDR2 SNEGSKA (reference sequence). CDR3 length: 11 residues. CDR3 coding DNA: TGCAGTGCTAGGGGGCGCTACGAGCAGTACTTC. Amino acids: CSARGRYEQYF.

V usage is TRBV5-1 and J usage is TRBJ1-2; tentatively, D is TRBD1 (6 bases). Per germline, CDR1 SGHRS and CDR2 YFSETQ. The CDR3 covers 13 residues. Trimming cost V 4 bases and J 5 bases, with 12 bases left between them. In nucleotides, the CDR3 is TGCGCCAGCAGCCAACAGGGTAATTATGGCTACACCTTC. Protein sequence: CASSQQGNYGYTF.

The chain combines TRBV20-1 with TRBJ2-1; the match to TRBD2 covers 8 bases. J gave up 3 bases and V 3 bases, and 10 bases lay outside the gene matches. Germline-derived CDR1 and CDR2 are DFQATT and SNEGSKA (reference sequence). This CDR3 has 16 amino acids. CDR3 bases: TGCAGTGCTAGTTCTAGCACGGGAGGGTTCTACAATGAGCAGTTCTTC. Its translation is CSASSSTGGFYNEQFF.

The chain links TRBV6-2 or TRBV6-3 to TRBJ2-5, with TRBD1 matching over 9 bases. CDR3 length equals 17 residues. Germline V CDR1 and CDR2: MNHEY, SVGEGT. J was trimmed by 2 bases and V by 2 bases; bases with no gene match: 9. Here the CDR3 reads CASSYNWDRVWQETQYF. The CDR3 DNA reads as TGTGCCAGCAGTTACAATTGGGACAGGGTTTGGCAAGAGACCCAGTACTTC.

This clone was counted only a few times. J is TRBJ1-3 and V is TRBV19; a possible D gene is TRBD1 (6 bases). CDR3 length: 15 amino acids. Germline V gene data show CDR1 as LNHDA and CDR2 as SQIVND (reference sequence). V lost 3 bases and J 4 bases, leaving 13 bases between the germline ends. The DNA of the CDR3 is TGTGCCAGTAGTATCTCGCAGGGGACCGGAAACACCATATATTTT. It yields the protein CASSISQGTGNTIYF.

The CDR3 nucleotides read TGTGCCAGCAGCCCTCAGACAGGGCGGAACATTCAGTACTTC. Its protein product is CASSPQTGRNIQYF. V usage is TRBV7-2 and J usage is TRBJ2-4; 7 nucleotides align to TRBD1. The CDR3 has 14 amino acids. Germline V gene data show CDR1 as SGHTA and CDR2 as FQGNSA. V dropped 5 bases and J dropped 7; count of bases not matched to a gene: 8.

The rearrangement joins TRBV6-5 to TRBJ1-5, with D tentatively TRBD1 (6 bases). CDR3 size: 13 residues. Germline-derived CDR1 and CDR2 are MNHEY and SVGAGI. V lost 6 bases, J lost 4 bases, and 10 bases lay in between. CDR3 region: CASRTGVNQPQHF. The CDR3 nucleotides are TGTGCCAGCAGGACAGGAGTTAATCAGCCCCAGCATTTT.

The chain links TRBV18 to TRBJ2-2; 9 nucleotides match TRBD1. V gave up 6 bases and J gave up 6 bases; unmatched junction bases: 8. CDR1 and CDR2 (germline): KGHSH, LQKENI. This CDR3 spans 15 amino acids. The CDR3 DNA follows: TGTGCCAGCTCTCGTACAGGGGGCTGGTCCGGGGAGCTGTTTTTT. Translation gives CASSRTGGWSGELFF.

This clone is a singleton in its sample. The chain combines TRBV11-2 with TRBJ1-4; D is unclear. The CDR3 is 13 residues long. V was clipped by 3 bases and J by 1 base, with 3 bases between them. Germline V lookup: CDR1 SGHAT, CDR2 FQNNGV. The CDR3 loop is CASSFLTNEKLFF. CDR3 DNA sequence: TGTGCCAGCAGCTTCCTAACTAATGAAAAACTGTTTTTT.

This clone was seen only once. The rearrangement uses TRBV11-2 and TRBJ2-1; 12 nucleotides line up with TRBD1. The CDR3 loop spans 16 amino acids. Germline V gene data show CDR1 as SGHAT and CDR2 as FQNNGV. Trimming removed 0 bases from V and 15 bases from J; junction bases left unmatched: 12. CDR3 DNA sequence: TGTGCCAGCAGCTTAGACTCCGGGACAGGGGGCCAAAGGGGGTTCTTC. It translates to CASSLDSGTGGQRGFF.

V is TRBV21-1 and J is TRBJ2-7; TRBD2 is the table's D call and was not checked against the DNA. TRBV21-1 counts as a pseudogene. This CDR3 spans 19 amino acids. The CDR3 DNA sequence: TGTGCCAGCAGCAAAGGTTGGGGACTAGCGTCCCTGATCCCCTACGAGCAGTACTTC. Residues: CASSKGWGLASLIPYEQYF.

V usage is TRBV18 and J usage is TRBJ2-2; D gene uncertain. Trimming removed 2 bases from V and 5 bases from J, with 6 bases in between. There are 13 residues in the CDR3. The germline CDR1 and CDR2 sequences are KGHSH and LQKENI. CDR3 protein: CASSPVETGELFF. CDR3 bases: TGTGCCAGCTCACCAGTAGAAACCGGGGAGCTGTTTTTT.

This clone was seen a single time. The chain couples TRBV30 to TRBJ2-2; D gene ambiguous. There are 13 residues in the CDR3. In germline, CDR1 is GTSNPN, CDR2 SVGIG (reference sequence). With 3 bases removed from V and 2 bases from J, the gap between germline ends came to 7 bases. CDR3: CAWRTANTGELFF. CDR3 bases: TGTGCCTGGAGAACAGCCAACACCGGGGAGCTGTTTTTT.

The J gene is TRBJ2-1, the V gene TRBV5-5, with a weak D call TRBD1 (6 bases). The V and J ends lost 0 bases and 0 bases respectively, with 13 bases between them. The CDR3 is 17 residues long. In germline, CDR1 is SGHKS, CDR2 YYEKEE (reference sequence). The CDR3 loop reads CASSLAGRGNSYNEQFF. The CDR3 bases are TGTGCCAGCAGCTTGGCCGGTAGGGGGAACTCCTACAATGAGCAGTTCTTC. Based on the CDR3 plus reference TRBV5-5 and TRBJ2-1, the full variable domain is DAGVTQSPTHLIKTRGQQVTLRCSPISGHKSVSWYQQVLGQGPQFIFQYYEKEERGRGNFPDRFSARQFPNYSSELNVNALLLGDSALYLCASSLAGRGNSYNEQFFGPGTRLTVL.

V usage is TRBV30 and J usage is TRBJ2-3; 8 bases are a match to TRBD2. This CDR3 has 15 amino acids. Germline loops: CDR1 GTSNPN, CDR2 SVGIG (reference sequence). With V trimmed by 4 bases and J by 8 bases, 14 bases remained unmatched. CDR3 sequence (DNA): TGTGCCTGGAATGGCGGGGGGCTATCCACGGGTACGCAGTATTTT. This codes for CAWNGGGLSTGTQYF.

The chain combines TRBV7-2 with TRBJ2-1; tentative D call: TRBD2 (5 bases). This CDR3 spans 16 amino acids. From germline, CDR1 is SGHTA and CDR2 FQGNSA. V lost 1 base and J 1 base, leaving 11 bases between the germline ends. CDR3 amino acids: CASSLDPLASYNEQFF. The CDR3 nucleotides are TGTGCCAGCAGCTTAGACCCCCTAGCATCCTACAATGAGCAGTTCTTC.

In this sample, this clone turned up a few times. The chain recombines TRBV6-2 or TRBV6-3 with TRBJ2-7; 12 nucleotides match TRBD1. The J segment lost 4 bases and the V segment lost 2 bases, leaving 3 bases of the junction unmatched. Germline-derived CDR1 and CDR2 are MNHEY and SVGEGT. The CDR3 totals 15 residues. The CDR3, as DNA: TGTGCCAGCAGTTACGGGACAGGGGGCTATTACGAGCAGTACTTC. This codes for CASSYGTGGYYEQYF.

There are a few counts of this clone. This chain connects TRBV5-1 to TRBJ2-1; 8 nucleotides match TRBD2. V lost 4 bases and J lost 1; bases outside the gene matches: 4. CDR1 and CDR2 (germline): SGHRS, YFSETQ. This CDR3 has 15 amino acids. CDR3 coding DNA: TGCGCCAGCAGCAAACTAGCGGAGTCCTACAATGAGCAGTTCTTC. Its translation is CASSKLAESYNEQFF.

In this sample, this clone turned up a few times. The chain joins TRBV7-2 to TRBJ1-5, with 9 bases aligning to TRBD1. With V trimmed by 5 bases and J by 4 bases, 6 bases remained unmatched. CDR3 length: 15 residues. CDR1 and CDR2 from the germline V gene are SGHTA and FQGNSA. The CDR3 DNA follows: TGTGCCAGCAGCCCCCGGACAGGGGTTAATCAGCCCCAGCATTTT. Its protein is CASSPRTGVNQPQHF.